This TCR beta chain is drawn from a study of OX40 agonist ivuxolimab in advanced cancers. V lost 3 bases and J 2 bases, leaving 5 bases between the germline ends. The CDR3 has 14 residues. CDR1 is KGHSH and CDR2 is LQKENI in the germline V gene. Sequencing used immunoSEQ multiplex PCR; TCRdb keeps in-frame clones, though not all of them. The data contain 30,000 to 40,000 clones, roughly 76% of them singletons. Specimen: CD4+ or CD8+ T cells sorted from blood, collected in a trial of the OX40 agonist ivuxolimab. The gene calls are TRBV18 and TRBJ2-6; D gene unclear. The TCR comes from an adult with an advanced solid tumor such as melanoma, head and neck, liver or kidney cancer. Here the CDR3 reads CASSPGAGANVLTF. The CDR3 nucleotides read TGTGCCAGCTCACCGGGTGCTGGGGCCAACGTCCTGACTTTC.